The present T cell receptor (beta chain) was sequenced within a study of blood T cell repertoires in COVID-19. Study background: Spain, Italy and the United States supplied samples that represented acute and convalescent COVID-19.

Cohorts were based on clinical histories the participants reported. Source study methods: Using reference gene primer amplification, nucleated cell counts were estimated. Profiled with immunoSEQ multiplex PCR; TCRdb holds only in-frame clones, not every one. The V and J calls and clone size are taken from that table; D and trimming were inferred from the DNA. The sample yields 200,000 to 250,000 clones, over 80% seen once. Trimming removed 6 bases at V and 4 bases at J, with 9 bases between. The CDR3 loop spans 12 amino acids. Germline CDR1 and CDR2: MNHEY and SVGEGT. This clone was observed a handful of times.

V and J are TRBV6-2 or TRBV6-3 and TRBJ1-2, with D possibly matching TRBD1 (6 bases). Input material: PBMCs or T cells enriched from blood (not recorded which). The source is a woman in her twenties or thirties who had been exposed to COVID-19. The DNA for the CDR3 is TGTGCCAGCAGCCTGGACAGCTATGGCTACACCTTC. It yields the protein CASSLDSYGYTF.